This T cell receptor beta chain is from a study of technical replicates of blood from a few donors. Trimming removed 4 bases from V and 5 bases from J, with 17 bases in between. Germline CDR1 reads SGHRS; CDR2 reads YFSETQ. This CDR3 spans 15 amino acids. Libraries were prepared by immunoSEQ multiplex PCR; TCRdb keeps only in-frame clonotypes and omits some of them. The data hold 95,000 to 100,000 clones, with over 95% observed a single time. The receptor was derived from a human donor in good health. Sequenced sample: T cells isolated from PBMCs. This chain uses TRBV5-1 with TRBJ2-3; possible D gene TRBD1, 6 bases. This CDR3 is CASSQGSSGQDTQYF. The CDR3 nucleotides are TGCGCCAGCAGCCAGGGGAGCTCAGGCCAAGATACGCAGTATTTT.